One and the same sample provided the 2 T cell receptor beta chains below, sequenced in a study of T cells in Graves' hyperthyroidism and ophthalmopathy. RNA transcripts served as the template for amplifying TCR beta CDR3 regions. TCR CDR3 underwent first-round RT-PCR with the HTBI primer set. TCRdb independently ran MiXCR on the multiplex PCR reads; one entry per CDR3 protein. The sample contains roughly 240,000 distinct CDR3 sequences, almost 25% of which appear only once. Sequencing input: blood. These receptors came from a middle-aged woman with Graves' ophthalmopathy.

This clonotype was recorded only once. The chain couples TRBV11-2 to TRBJ2-7; maybe TRBD1 (5 bases). V was trimmed by 5 bases and J by 5 bases, leaving 19 bases between them. Per germline, CDR1 SGHAT and CDR2 FQNNGV. The CDR3 loop spans 15 amino acids. The CDR3 DNA reads as TGTGCCAGCAGCCAAACATCTAGATCAGGGAACGAGCAGTACTTC. Amino acids: CASSQTSRSGNEQYF.

This clonotype has ten or more counts. The chain links TRBV20-1 to TRBJ2-7, with D possibly being TRBD1 (6 bases). V was trimmed by 1 base and J by 2 bases, leaving 9 bases between them. The CDR3 has 13 residues. The germline CDR1 and CDR2 sequences are DFQATT and SNEGSKA (reference sequence). CDR3 nucleotide sequence: TGCAGTGCTAGAGCCGGGACACCCTACGAGCAGTACTTC. Protein: CSARAGTPYEQYF.